The clone carrying this TCR beta chain has just one count. Cohort allocation depended upon clinical history that participants reported. It was within 2 weeks before study entry that exposed participants met a COVID-19 case. The CDR3 runs 14 residues. Unmatched junction bases numbered 12, after V lost 10 bases and J lost 8 bases. Germline V gives CDR1 MNHEY, CDR2 SVGAGI. The data derive from a study of blood T cell repertoires in COVID-19. Study-level background: From the United States, Italy and Spain came samples of acute and convalescent COVID-19.

Sequenced by immunoSEQ multiplex PCR; TCRdb stores in-frame clones only, minus some. The sample lists about 370,000 clones; about nine tenths were seen once. This TCR came from a woman aged 40 to 50 who had been exposed to COVID-19. The sample comprised PBMCs or T cells enriched from blood (not recorded which). The rearrangement links TRBV6-5 to TRBJ1-2, with TRBD1 matching 11 bases. CDR3 sequence (DNA): TGTGCCATCTCCCGGGACAGGGGGAGTTGGGGCTACACCTTC. It yields the protein CAISRDRGSWGYTF.